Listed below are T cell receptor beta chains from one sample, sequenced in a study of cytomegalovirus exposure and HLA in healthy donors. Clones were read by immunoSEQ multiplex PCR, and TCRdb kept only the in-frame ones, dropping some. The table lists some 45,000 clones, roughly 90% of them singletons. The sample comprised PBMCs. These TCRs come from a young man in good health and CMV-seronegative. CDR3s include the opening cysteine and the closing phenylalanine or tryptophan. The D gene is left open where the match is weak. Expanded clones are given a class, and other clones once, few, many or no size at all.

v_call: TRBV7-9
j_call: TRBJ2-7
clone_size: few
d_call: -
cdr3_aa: CASSVNYEQYF
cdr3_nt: TGTGCCAGCAGCGTCAACTACGAGCAGTACTTC

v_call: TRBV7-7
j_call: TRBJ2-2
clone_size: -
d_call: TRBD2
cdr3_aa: CASSFSLAGPTGELFF
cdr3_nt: TGTGCTAGCAGCTTTAGCCTAGCGGGACCTACCGGGGAGCTGTTTTTT

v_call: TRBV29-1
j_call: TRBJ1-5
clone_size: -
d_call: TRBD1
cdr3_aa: CSATGGKDQPQHF
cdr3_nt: TGCAGCGCGACAGGGGGTAAGGATCAGCCCCAGCATTTT

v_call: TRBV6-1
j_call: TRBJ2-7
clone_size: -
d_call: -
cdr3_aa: CASSEAWSSYEQYF
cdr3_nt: TGTGCCAGCAGTGAAGCCTGGAGCTCCTACGAGCAGTACTTC

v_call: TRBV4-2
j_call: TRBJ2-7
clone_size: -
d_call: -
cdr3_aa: CASSQDPGQLSYEQYF
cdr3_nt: TGTGCCAGCAGCCAAGATCCTGGACAGCTCTCCTACGAGCAGTACTTC

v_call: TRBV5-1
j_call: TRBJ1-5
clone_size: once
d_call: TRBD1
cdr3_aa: CASREGTDNQPQHF
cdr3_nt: TGCGCCAGCAGAGAGGGGACAGATAATCAGCCCCAGCATTTT

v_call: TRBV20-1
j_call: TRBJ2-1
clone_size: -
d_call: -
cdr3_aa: CSARTGEQFF
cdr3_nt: TGCAGTGCTAGAACAGGGGAGCAGTTCTTC

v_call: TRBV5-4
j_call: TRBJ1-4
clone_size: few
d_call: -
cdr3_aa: CASSPRGADEKLFF
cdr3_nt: TGTGCCAGCAGCCCCCGGGGGGCCGATGAAAAACTGTTTTTT

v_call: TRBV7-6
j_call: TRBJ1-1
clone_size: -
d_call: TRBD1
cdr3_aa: CASSAQGADMSTEAFF
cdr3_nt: TGTGCCAGCAGCGCACAGGGGGCGGACATGAGCACTGAAGCTTTCTTT

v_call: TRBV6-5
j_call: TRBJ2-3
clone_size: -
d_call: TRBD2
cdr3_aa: CASSSGGLDTQYF
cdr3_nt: TGTGCCAGCAGTAGCGGGGGGTTAGATACGCAGTATTTT

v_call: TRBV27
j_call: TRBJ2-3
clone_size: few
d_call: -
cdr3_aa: CASSLLTDTDTQYF
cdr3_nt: TGTGCCAGCAGTTTATTGACAGACACAGATACGCAGTATTTT

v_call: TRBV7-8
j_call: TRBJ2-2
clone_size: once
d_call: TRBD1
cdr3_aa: CASSPTRTGANTGELFF
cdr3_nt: TGTGCCAGCAGCCCCACCAGGACAGGGGCGAACACCGGGGAGCTGTTTTTT

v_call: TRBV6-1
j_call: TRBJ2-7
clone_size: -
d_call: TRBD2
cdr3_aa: CASSASGGSVREQYF
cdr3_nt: TGTGCCAGCAGTGCCTCGGGCGGGAGCGTGCGGGAGCAGTACTTC

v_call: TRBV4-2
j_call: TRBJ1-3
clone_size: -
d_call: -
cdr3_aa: CASSQGGVAGNTIYF
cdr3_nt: TGTGCCAGCAGCCAAGGGGGGGTAGCGGGAAACACCATATATTTT

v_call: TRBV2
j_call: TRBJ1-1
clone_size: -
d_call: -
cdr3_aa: CASSATSRNTEAFF
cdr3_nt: TGTGCCAGCAGCGCGACATCTCGGAACACTGAAGCTTTCTTT

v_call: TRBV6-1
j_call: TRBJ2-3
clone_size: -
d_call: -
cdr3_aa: CASTRQGGDTDTQYF
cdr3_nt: TGTGCCAGCACCAGGCAGGGTGGGGACACAGATACGCAGTATTTT

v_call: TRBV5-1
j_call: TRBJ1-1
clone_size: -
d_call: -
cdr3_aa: CASSPEVAGPNTEAFF
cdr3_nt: TGCGCCAGCAGCCCGGAGGTGGCAGGACCTAACACTGAAGCTTTCTTT

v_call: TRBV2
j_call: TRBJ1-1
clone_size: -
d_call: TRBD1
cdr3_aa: CASKQGGTEAFF
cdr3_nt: TGTGCCAGCAAGCAGGGGGGCACTGAAGCTTTCTTT

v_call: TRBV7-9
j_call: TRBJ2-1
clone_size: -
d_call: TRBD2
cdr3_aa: CASSPPTSDSYNEQFF
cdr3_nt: TGTGCCAGCAGTCCCCCGACTAGCGACTCCTACAATGAGCAGTTCTTC

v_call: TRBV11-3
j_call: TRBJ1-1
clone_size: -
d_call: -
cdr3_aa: CASSPGRGGEAFF
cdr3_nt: TGTGCCAGCAGCCCCGGCCGTGGCGGTGAAGCTTTCTTT

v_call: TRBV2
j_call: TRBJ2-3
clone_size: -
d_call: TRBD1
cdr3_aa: CASGRDRTSTDTQYF
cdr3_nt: TGTGCCAGCGGCCGGGACAGAACTAGCACAGATACGCAGTATTTT

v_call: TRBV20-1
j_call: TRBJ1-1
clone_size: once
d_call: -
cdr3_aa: CRATVNTEAFF
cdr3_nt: TGCAGAGCGACAGTGAACACTGAAGCTTTCTTT

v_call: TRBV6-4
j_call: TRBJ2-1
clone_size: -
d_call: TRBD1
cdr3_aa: CASSDYMGQGANEQFF
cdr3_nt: TGTGCCAGCAGTGACTATATGGGACAGGGTGCCAATGAGCAGTTCTTC

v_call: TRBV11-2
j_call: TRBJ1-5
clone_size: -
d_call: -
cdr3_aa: CASSLGVGSSLNQPQHF
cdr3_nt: TGTGCCAGCAGCTTAGGAGTCGGGTCCAGTCTGAATCAGCCCCAGCATTTT

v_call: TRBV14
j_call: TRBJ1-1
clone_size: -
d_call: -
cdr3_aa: CASSPLLSLNTEAFF
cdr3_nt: TGTGCCAGCAGCCCTCTTCTAAGCCTTAACACTGAAGCTTTCTTT

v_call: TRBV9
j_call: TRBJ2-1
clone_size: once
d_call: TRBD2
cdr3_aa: CASSVAAGTHEQFF
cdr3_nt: TGTGCCAGCAGCGTAGCAGCGGGAACTCATGAGCAGTTCTTC

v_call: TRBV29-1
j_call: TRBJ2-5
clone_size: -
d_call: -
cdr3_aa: CSVDTAGETQYF
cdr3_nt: TGCAGCGTTGACACGGCCGGGGAGACCCAGTACTTC

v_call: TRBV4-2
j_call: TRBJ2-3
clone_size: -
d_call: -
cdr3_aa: CASSRLQGRSTDTQYF
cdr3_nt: TGTGCCAGCAGCCGCCTACAGGGCCGCAGCACAGATACGCAGTATTTT

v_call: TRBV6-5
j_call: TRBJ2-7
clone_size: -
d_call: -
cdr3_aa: CASRIAVLSYEQYF
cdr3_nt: TGTGCCAGCAGAATAGCGGTCTTGTCCTACGAGCAGTACTTC

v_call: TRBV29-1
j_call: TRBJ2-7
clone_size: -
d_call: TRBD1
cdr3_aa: CSALTGTGGEQYF
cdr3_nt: TGCAGCGCCCTGACCGGGACAGGGGGCGAGCAGTACTTC

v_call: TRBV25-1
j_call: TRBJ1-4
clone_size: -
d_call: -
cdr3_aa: CASSVAGNEKLFF
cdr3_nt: TGTGCCAGCAGTGTGGCAGGGAATGAAAAACTGTTTTTT

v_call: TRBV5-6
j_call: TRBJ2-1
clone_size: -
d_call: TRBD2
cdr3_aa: CASSLLWAGAHNEQFF
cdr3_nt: TGTGCCAGCAGCTTGTTGTGGGCGGGAGCCCACAATGAGCAGTTCTTC